These 4 T cell receptor beta chains originate from one sample sequenced in a study of metastatic and nonmetastatic thyroid tumors. Using MiXCR, TCRdb reanalyzed the PCR reads. The sample holds over 10,000 clones; around an eighth are singletons and the top ten take about 31%. Thyroid surgery took place with no prior treatment in any patient. What was sequenced was blood. Source of these receptors: a female donor with papillary thyroid cancer or a benign thyroid nodule (not recorded which). Some clones in this sample may be carry-over from other donors' samples.

The rearrangement uses TRBV5-4 and TRBJ1-1, with TRBD1 matching over 8 bases. The CDR3 has 14 amino acids. Germline V CDR1 and CDR2: SGHNT, YYREEE (reference sequence). Trimming cost V 0 bases and J 4 bases; bases outside gene matches: 2. The CDR3 bases are TGTGCCAGCAGCTTGGTCACAGGGGGCACTGAAGCTTTCTTT. It specifies CASSLVTGGTEAFF.

This chain's CDR3 is CASISLTSGRRNEQFF. As DNA, the CDR3 is TGTGCCAGCATTTCCCTCACTAGCGGGAGGAGAAATGAGCAGTTCTTC. The chain carries TRBV12-3 or TRBV12-4 and TRBJ2-1; TRBD2 matches at 12 bases. The CDR3 runs 16 residues. Trimming removed 7 bases from V and 7 bases from J; junction bases left unmatched: 11.

By sample share, this clone is medium-sized. The chain employs TRBV12-3 or TRBV12-4 and TRBJ2-6; D is unresolved. V was shortened by 5 bases and J by 0 bases, with 5 bases between the two germline ends. CDR3 length equals 14 residues. CDR3: CASSTSSGANVLTF. Written as DNA, the CDR3 is TGTGCCAGCAGTACGAGCTCTGGGGCCAACGTCCTGACTTTC.

This clone was detected ten times or more. CDR3 DNA: TGTGCCAGCAGCCAGGGGTTAGCGGGCACAGATACGCAGTATTTT. It codes for CASSQGLAGTDTQYF. The rearrangement uses TRBV7-3 and TRBJ2-3; either TRBD1 or TRBD2 may supply D (6 bases each). The length of the CDR3 is 15 residues. The germline V gene encodes CDR1 SGHTA and CDR2 FQGTGA. V dropped 5 bases and J dropped 1 base, with 13 bases sitting between them.